The clone carrying this T cell receptor beta chain has just a few counts. The CDR3 is 13 residues long. Trimming left V 0 bases short and J 3 bases short, with 6 bases between. CDR1 is LGHNA, CDR2 YSLEER, per germline. Sequencing was performed with immunoSEQ multiplex PCR; in TCRdb, only in-frame clones are kept and a portion is missing. In the table there are fewer than 150,000 clones, less than 90% of which are singletons. The sample originates from a study of cytotoxic CD8 clonotypes in ibrutinib-treated CLL. The chain combines TRBV4-3 with TRBJ2-7, with TRBD1 as a possible D gene (6 bases). The source material was PBMCs, sampled after 24 months of ibrutinib treatment. This TCR was sampled from a human donor with chronic lymphocytic leukemia. DNA of the CDR3: TGCGCCAGCAGCCAAGAAGGGGGCTACGAGCAGTACTTC. It specifies CASSQEGGYEQYF.